These 4 T cell receptor beta chains were all obtained from the same sample, sequenced in a study of early T cells in non-severe SARS-CoV-2 infection. TCRdb passed the 5' RACE reads through MiXCR, listing each CDR3 protein once. The sample comprises approximately 50,000 distinct CDR3 sequences, 8.2% of which are singletons, and roughly 4% rests with the top ten. The material sequenced was whole blood. All receptors come from an adult who was a healthcare worker with PCR-confirmed SARS-CoV-2 infection or an uninfected control (not recorded which).

This clonotype occurred a few times. The DNA for the CDR3 is TGCAGTGCTAGAGATCCGGCGGGCAGGGGTGAAAAACTGTTTTTT. This codes for CSARDPAGRGEKLFF. The genes are TRBV20-1 and TRBJ1-4; TRBD1 is a possible D gene (6 bases). This CDR3 spans 15 amino acids. The germline V and J ends were trimmed by 0 bases and 7 bases, with 15 bases remaining between them. Germline values: CDR1 DFQATT, CDR2 SNEGSKA (reference sequence).

The chain joins TRBV6-5 to TRBJ2-7; 12 bases agree with TRBD2. The CDR3 runs to 15 residues. The germline gives CDR1 MNHEY, CDR2 SVGAGI. V was clipped by 2 bases and J by 1 base; unmatched bases: 0. DNA for the CDR3: TGTGCCAGCAGTTACGGGACTAGCGGGTCCTACGAGCAGTACTTC. This codes for CASSYGTSGSYEQYF.

The rearrangement joins TRBV20-1 to TRBJ2-3, with 11 bases that match TRBD2. Trimming cost V 0 bases and J 4 bases; bases outside gene matches: 0. This CDR3 comprises 14 residues. From germline, CDR1 is DFQATT and CDR2 SNEGSKA (reference sequence). The CDR3, as DNA: TGCAGTGCTAGAGATAGCGGGGGGGCAGATACGCAGTATTTT. This gives the protein CSARDSGGADTQYF.

The sample holds a few counts of this clonotype. The chain joins TRBV12-5 to TRBJ2-3; 7 bases line up with TRBD2. The CDR3 extends over 17 amino acids. Germline-derived CDR1 and CDR2 are LGHNT and FRNRAP. V shed 2 bases and J 8 bases; nucleotides not matched to a gene: 16. This chain's CDR3 is CASGLFEAGTNRGTQYF. As DNA, the CDR3 is TGTGCTAGTGGTTTGTTCGAAGCCGGGACTAACCGCGGTACGCAGTATTTT.